This T cell receptor beta chain was observed in a study of monozygotic twins with inflammatory bowel disease. Overall study results and limits: Reduced clonotype sharing with other individuals was observed in IBD patients relative to healthy twins, especially with disease activity.

CDR1 SNHLY and CDR2 FYNNEI come from the germline V gene. The CDR3 totals 15 residues. Worth noting for this clonotype: The antigen remains unidentified.

TCRdb reprocessed the 5' RACE reads, with one entry per CDR3 protein and no DNA. The table counts about 450,000 distinct CDR3 sequences; about 2.2% lies in the top ten. This TCR came from a human donor with ulcerative colitis or Crohn's disease, or a healthy co-twin of an affected twin (not recorded which). This sequence joins TRBV2 and TRBJ2-5; TCRdb reports TRBD1, a call that lacks DNA to check it against. Source material: blood. Here the CDR3 reads CASSVAGAVQETQYF.